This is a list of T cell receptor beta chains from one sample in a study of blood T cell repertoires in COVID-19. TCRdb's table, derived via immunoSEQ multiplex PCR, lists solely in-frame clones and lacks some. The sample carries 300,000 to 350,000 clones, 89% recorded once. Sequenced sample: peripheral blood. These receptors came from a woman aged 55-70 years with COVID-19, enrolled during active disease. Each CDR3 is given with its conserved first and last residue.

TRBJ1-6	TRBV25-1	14	CASKTGSTYSPLHF
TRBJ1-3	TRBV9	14	CASSVDNSGNTIYF
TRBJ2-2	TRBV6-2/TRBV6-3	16	CASSYLRQGGAGELFF
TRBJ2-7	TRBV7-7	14	CASSTPGQSYEQYF
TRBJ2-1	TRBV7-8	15	CASSLASRGEYEQFF
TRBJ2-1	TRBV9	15	CASSVASGGGNEQFF
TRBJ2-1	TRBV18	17	CASSAITPGLDYNEQFF
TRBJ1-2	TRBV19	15	CASSPQPPQGKGYTF
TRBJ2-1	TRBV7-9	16	CASSAWMGTEYNEQFF
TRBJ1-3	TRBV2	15	CASTGSGAPGNTIYF
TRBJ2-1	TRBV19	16	CASSKKRGSSYNEQFF
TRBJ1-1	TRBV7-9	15	CASSPYDGLGTEAFF
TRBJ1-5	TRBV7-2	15	CASSLSGQSHQPQHF
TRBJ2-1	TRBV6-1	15	CASSEAPGGRGEQFF
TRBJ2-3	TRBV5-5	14	CASSLAFLTDTQYF
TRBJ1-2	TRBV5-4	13	CASRAGQDFGYTF
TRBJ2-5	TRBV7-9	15	CASSLIQGGQETQYF
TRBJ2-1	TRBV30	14	CAWSVGGGYNEQFF
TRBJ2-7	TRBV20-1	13	CSASRAGENEQYF
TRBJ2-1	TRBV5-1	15	CASSFTSGIYNEQFF
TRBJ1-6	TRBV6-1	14	CASSETVSRSPLHF
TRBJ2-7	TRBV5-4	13	CASRTDRSYEQYF
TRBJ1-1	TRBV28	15	CASSLGADILTEAFF
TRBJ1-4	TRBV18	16	CASSPQVLGANEKLFF
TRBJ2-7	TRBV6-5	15	CASSPRDRGYHEQYF
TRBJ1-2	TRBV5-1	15	CASSLAGQGTHGYTF
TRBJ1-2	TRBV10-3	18	CAISDPGQGAGESYGYTF
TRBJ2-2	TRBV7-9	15	CASSSGAGGPGELFF
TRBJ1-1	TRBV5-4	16	CASSFPGQGANTEAFF
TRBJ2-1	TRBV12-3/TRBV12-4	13	CASKGTGGDEQFF
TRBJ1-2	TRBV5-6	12	CASSLLAGGYTF
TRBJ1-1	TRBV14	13	CASSQFRGTEAFF
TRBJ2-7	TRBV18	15	CASSPTGPLSYEQYF
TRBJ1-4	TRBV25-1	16	CASSPGQGGRYEKLFF
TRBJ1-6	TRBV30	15	CAWTPRAGGFSPLHF
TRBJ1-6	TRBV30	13	CAWSYQGFSPLHF
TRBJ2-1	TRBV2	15	CASSDTGGAYNEQFF
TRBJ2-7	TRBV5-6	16	CASTYTGTLSSYEQYF
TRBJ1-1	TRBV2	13	CASSDYTNTEAFF
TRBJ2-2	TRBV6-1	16	CASSAFLLQGTGELFF
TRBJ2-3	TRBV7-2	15	CASSFNPSGADTQYF
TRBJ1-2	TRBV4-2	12	CASGQGSYGYTF
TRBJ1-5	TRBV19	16	CASRRGTALSHQPQHF
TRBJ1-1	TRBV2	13	CASSGQVPPEAFF
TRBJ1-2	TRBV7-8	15	CASSLGPTANYGYTF
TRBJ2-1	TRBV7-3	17	CASSPGTSGGLYNEQFF
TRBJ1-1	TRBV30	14	CAWSHDVWQGEAFF
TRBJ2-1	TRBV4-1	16	CASSQELAESYNEQFF
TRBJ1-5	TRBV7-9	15	CASSLAGGGAQPQHF
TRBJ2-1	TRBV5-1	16	CASSLTGGASYNEQFF
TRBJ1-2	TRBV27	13	CASKPDWRHGYTF
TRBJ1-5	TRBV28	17	CASSLESRRGRRQPQHF
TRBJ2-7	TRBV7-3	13	CASSPQDSYEQYF
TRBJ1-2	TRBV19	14	CASSIVDRGRGYTF
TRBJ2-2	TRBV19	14	CASSARVDTGELFF